This TCR beta chain derives from a study of T cells in Graves' hyperthyroidism and ophthalmopathy. Study summary: Peripheral blood specimens were obtained at initial diagnosis, prior to any treatment.

Germline V gene data show CDR1 as SEHNR and CDR2 as FQNEAQ (reference sequence). The V gene end was trimmed by 3 bases and the J gene end by 8 bases; junction bases not matched to a gene: 8. This CDR3 contains 15 residues. RNA transcripts were the template for amplifying TCR beta CDR3 regions. With the HTBI primer set, the TCR CDR3 went through a first round of RT-PCR. TCRdb used MiXCR to reprocess the multiplex PCR reads, holding one entry per CDR3 protein. The profile shows more than 300,000 distinct CDR3 sequences, under 20% of them singletons. This clonotype was observed many times. Disease lasting under 3 months, a NOSPECS grade of at least 4, and a Clinical Activity Score of at least 3 were features of the ophthalmopathy patients. The diagnostic basis comprised clinical symptoms, serum thyroxine and TRAb, thyroid ultrasound and orbital computed tomography. Fresh peripheral blood, roughly 10 ml of it, supplied the PBMCs.

The sample consisted of blood. This clonotype was obtained from a man aged 18 to 29 with Graves' ophthalmopathy. The chain has TRBV7-9 and TRBJ2-1; 9 bases agree with TRBD2. The CDR3 region has the DNA TGTGCCAGCAGCTTTAGCGGGGGTGGATTCGATGAGCAGTTCTTC. This gives the protein CASSFSGGGFDEQFF.